This T cell receptor (beta chain) stems from a study of PD-1 and CTLA-4 blockade in melanoma. CDR3 size: 13 residues. Trimming removed 6 bases at V and 3 bases at J, with 13 bases between. The germline CDR1 and CDR2 sequences are SGHDT and YYEEEE. TCRdb's table, derived via immunoSEQ multiplex PCR, lists solely in-frame clones and lacks some. This table holds 25,000 to 40,000 clones, 88% found once. The specimen was CD8+ T cells from peripheral blood, collected from a patient given anti-PD-1 treatment. The rearrangement uses TRBV5-6 and TRBJ2-7, with D hard to call. The receptor's source is a human donor with melanoma. The CDR3 reads CASNINGVYEQYF. CDR3 DNA sequence: TGTGCCAGCAATATAAATGGGGTCTACGAGCAGTACTTC.